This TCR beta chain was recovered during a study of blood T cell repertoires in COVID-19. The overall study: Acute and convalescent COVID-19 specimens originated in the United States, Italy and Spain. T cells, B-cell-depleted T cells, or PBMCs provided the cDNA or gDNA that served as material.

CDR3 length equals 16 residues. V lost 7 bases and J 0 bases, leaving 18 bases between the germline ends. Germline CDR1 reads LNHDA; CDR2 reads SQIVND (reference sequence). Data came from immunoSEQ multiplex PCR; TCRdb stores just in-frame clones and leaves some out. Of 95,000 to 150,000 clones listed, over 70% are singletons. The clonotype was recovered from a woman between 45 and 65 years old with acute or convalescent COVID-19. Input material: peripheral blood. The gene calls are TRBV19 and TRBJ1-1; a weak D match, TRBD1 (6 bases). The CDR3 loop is CASTTPWTDMNTEAFF. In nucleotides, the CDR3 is TGTGCCAGTACTACCCCCTGGACAGACATGAACACTGAAGCTTTCTTT.